The clone carrying this T cell receptor beta chain turned up a few times. The antigen is not known. The sample originates from a study of human T cells and chemical hapten exposure. Study in general: Diphenylcyclopropenone doses were given weekly to the scalps of patients across the approximately 24-week study.

Time point of the sample: patch test 1, 2 weeks after DPC sensitization. Treatment denoted: therapeutic diphenylcyclopropenone sensitization with weekly scalp DPC. Blood sampling preceded each patch test application. The library gave individual cDNA molecules unique molecular identifiers. TCRdb reprocessed the RACE reads with MiXCR, giving one entry per CDR3 protein. This sample has more than 90,000 distinct CDR3 sequences; roughly a tenth occur once, and the top ten carry around 2.2%. Study observations and caveats: TCRs exceeding 1 in 1000 frequency stayed unchanged with DPC sensitization.

Deletions cut 4 bases from V and 3 bases from J, with 10 bases between. Germline V gene lookup returns CDR1 SGHRS and CDR2 YFSETQ. The CDR3 covers 13 residues. This rearrangement joins TRBV5-1 to TRBJ1-1; no firm D call. This TCR came from a man between 35 and 55 years old with alopecia areata. Some clones in this sample may be carry-over from other donors' samples. The sample in question was whole blood, obtained in connection with sensitization to the hapten diphenylcyclopropenone (DPC). The CDR3 DNA reads as TGCGCCAGCAGCCGTGAAGGGCACACTGAAGCTTTCTTT. It yields the protein CASSREGHTEAFF.